These 21 T cell receptor beta chains were sequenced from one sample in a study of PD-1 blockade in classical Hodgkin lymphoma. Relapse after autologous stem cell transplantation occurred in every patient, and brentuximab vedotin exposure varied. Sequencing used immunoSEQ multiplex PCR; TCRdb keeps in-frame clones, though not all of them. The sample carries over 15,000 clones, over 80% recorded once. The sample consisted of peripheral blood mononuclear cells (PBMCs), taken before the second cycle of nivolumab. The source is a human donor with classical Hodgkin lymphoma.

The chain combines TRBV7-8 with TRBJ1-1, with D tentatively TRBD1 (6 bases). The length of the CDR3 is 17 residues. Germline CDR1 is SGHVS and CDR2 is FQNEAQ. V gave up 5 bases and J gave up 4 bases, with 23 bases separating them. The CDR3, as DNA: TGTGCCAGCAGCCCTTTTCGGGACACTATCTGGGGCACTGAAGCTTTCTTT. This encodes CASSPFRDTIWGTEAFF.

V gene TRBV11-3 combines with J gene TRBJ2-3; D is possibly TRBD1 (5 bases). The CDR3 sequence is 15 residues long. The V gene lost 0 bases and the J gene lost 2 bases, with 9 bases spanning the gap. The germline CDR1 and CDR2 sequences are SGHNT and YENEEA. The CDR3 region is CASSLEGRPTDTQYF. Written as DNA, the CDR3 is TGTGCCAGCAGCTTAGAGGGGCGGCCCACAGATACGCAGTATTTT.

The V call is TRBV2, the J call TRBJ2-1; no firm D call. The V end lost 7 bases, the J end lost 8 bases, and 12 bases lay between the germline ends. The CDR3 is 12 amino acids. In germline, CDR1 is SNHLY, CDR2 FYNNEI. CDR3 amino acids: CASMALGDEQFF. The CDR3 DNA sequence: TGTGCCAGCATGGCACTCGGCGATGAGCAGTTCTTC.

The V call is TRBV14, the J call TRBJ1-1, with 9 nucleotides matching TRBD1. The V and J ends lost 4 bases and 4 bases, in that order; junction bases with no gene match: 7. The length of the CDR3 is 15 residues. Germline CDR1 and CDR2: SGHDN and FVKESK. In DNA form, the CDR3 reads TGTGCCAGCAGCCTCCAACAGGGGGCCGGCACTGAAGCTTTCTTT. Protein product: CASSLQQGAGTEAFF.

The rearrangement joins TRBV6-6 to TRBJ2-1, with D possibly matching TRBD2 (6 bases). CDR1 is MNHNY and CDR2 is SVGAGI in the germline V gene (reference sequence). V lost 4 bases, J lost 4 bases, and 11 bases lay in between. This CDR3 is 14 amino acids long. The CDR3 loop reads CASSLRDVYNEQFF. CDR3 coding DNA: TGTGCCAGCAGTTTGCGGGACGTTTACAATGAGCAGTTCTTC.

The J gene is TRBJ2-1, the V gene TRBV7-9, with 10 nucleotides matching TRBD2. Trimming took 5 bases from V and 5 from J; bases not matched to a gene: 6. Germline V gene lookup returns CDR1 SEHNR and CDR2 FQNEAQ (reference sequence). This CDR3 comprises 15 residues. This chain's CDR3 is CASSRIGLADNEQFF. The CDR3 DNA is TGTGCCAGCAGCCGTATCGGACTAGCGGACAATGAGCAGTTCTTC.

CDR3 DNA sequence: TGTGCCAGCAGCCTCGGGCCAGTCGGAAACACCATATATTTT. This sequence encodes CASSLGPVGNTIYF. This chain connects TRBV6-1 to TRBJ1-3, with D unclear. Germline V gives CDR1 MNHNS, CDR2 SASEGT. Between the trimmed V and J ends, which lost 6 bases and 4 bases, there was a span of 13 bases. The CDR3 is 14 amino acids.

This sequence joins TRBV9 and TRBJ2-3, with D maybe TRBD2 (6 bases). Trimming took 4 bases from V and 5 from J, leaving 14 bases between them. The CDR3 covers 14 residues. The germline V gene has CDR1 SGDLS and CDR2 YYNGEE. The CDR3 loop reads CASSSGVGGDTQYF. The CDR3 DNA is TGTGCCAGCAGCTCGGGGGTAGGTGGAGATACGCAGTATTTT. Drawing the rest from reference TRBV9 and TRBJ2-3, the complete variable domain is DSGVTQTPKHLITATGQRVTLRCSPRSGDLSVYWYQQSLDQGLQFLIQYYNGEERAKGNILERFSAQQFPDLHSELNLSSLELGDSALYFCASSSGVGGDTQYFGPGTRLTVL.

Worth noting for this clone: A far larger clone is a single base away, which makes a read error likely. The rearrangement links TRBV19 to TRBJ1-5; D might be TRBD1 (5 bases). The CDR3 has 15 residues. Per germline, CDR1 LNHDA and CDR2 SQIVND (reference sequence). V was pared by 3 bases and J by 2 bases, with 11 bases between. The CDR3 region is CASSMGLRGNQPQHF. CDR3 coding DNA: TGTGCCAGTAGTATGGGACTCCGGGGCAATCAGCCCCAGCATTTT.

The table lists this clone with a few counts. The CDR3 sequence: CASSPESYEQYF. In DNA form, the CDR3 reads TGTGCCAGCTCGCCCGAGTCCTACGAGCAGTACTTC. This sequence joins TRBV18 and TRBJ2-7, with D unresolved. Germline V gene data show CDR1 as KGHSH and CDR2 as LQKENI. The ends were cut back, 6 bases at V and 1 base at J, with 7 bases in the middle. The length of the CDR3 is 12 residues.

The CDR3 nucleotides read TGTGCCAGTAGTACCCAAGGGAACACTGAAGCTTTCTTT. The encoded protein is CASSTQGNTEAFF. This chain uses TRBV19 with TRBJ1-1; D is unresolved. There are 13 residues in the CDR3. The V end lost 4 bases, the J end lost 1 base, and 7 bases lay between the germline ends. Germline CDR1 reads LNHDA; CDR2 reads SQIVND (reference sequence). Variable domain in full (rest from reference TRBV19 and TRBJ1-1): DGGITQSPKYLFRKEGQNVTLSCEQNLNHDAMYWYRQDPGQGLRLIYYSQIVNDFQKGDIAEGYSVSREKKESFPLTVTSAQKNPTAFYLCASSTQGNTEAFFGQGTRLTVV.

V usage is TRBV30 and J usage is TRBJ1-1; TRBD1 agrees at 9 bases. Looked up from germline, CDR1 is GTSNPN and CDR2 is SVGIG (reference sequence). The CDR3 covers 16 residues. The V gene end was trimmed by 5 bases and the J gene end by 0 bases; junction bases not matched to a gene: 10. The CDR3 coding sequence is TGTGCCTGGGCCGGGACAGGGTTTTTCATGAACACTGAAGCTTTCTTT. Its translation is CAWAGTGFFMNTEAFF.

The rearrangement uses TRBV11-2 and TRBJ2-1, with 9 bases that match TRBD1. Germline lookup yields CDR1 SGHAT and CDR2 FQNNGV. With V trimmed by 6 bases and J by 8 bases, 11 bases remained unmatched. This CDR3 is built from 15 residues. The CDR3 here is CASRPPGQGVHEQFF. The CDR3 nucleotides read TGTGCCAGCAGACCCCCGGGACAGGGTGTCCATGAGCAGTTCTTC. Full variable domain (remainder filled in from reference TRBV11-2 and TRBJ2-1): EAGVAQSPRYKIIEKRQSVAFWCNPISGHATLYWYQQILGQGPKLLIQFQNNGVVDDSQLPKDRFSAERLKGVDSTLKIQPAKLEDSAVYLCASRPPGQGVHEQFFGPGTRLTVL.

The chain is built from TRBV30 and TRBJ1-5; weak D call: TRBD1 (6 bases). The germline gives CDR1 GTSNPN, CDR2 SVGIG (reference sequence). The CDR3 runs 15 residues. Deletions cut 0 bases from V and 1 base from J, with 10 bases between. The CDR3 nucleotides read TGTGCCTGGAGTGTACAGGGAAGCAGCAATCAGCCCCAGCATTTT. Amino acid sequence: CAWSVQGSSNQPQHF.

The chain carries TRBV7-9 and TRBJ1-2; tentatively, D is TRBD1 (5 bases). The CDR3 has 16 residues. V was trimmed by 1 base and J by 4 bases, leaving 16 bases between them. Germline CDR1 and CDR2: SEHNR and FQNEAQ (reference sequence). The DNA for the CDR3 is TGTGCCAGCAGCTTAGAGGCGGCAGGGCGGAGCTATGGCTACACCTTC. Protein product: CASSLEAAGRSYGYTF.

The chain links TRBV30 to TRBJ1-4; D is perhaps TRBD1 (5 bases). CDR3 size: 15 residues. Germline V gene data show CDR1 as GTSNPN and CDR2 as SVGIG (reference sequence). V was pared by 3 bases and J by 7 bases, with 18 bases between. The CDR3, as DNA: TGTGCCTGGAGCCTACAAAGAGGGACGACTGAAAAACTGTTTTTT. Translated: CAWSLQRGTTEKLFF.

The rearrangement joins TRBV6-6 to TRBJ1-2; D might be TRBD1 (5 bases). This CDR3 has 15 amino acids. The ends were cut back, 6 bases at V and 8 bases at J, with 22 bases in the middle. Germline CDR1 reads MNHNY; CDR2 reads SVGAGI (reference sequence). The CDR3 spells CASRRDHTGGEGYTF. The CDR3 nucleotides are TGTGCCAGCAGACGGGACCATACAGGTGGGGAAGGCTACACCTTC.

This chain uses TRBV5-1 with TRBJ2-1, with 11 bases aligning to TRBD1. The CDR3 has 17 amino acids. Germline V gives CDR1 SGHRS, CDR2 YFSETQ. V was clipped by 0 bases and J by 7 bases; unmatched bases: 9. CDR3 residues: CASSLGPGQGVVNEQFF. In DNA, the CDR3 is TGCGCCAGCAGCTTGGGGCCGGGACAGGGGGTTGTGAATGAGCAGTTCTTC.

The chain has TRBV5-1 and TRBJ2-1; no definite D call. Germline V gene lookup returns CDR1 SGHRS and CDR2 YFSETQ. V lost 0 bases and J lost 3, with 7 bases in between. The CDR3 runs to 14 residues. CDR3 amino acids: CASSLAASYNEQFF. The CDR3, as DNA: TGCGCCAGCAGCTTGGCTGCCAGCTACAATGAGCAGTTCTTC.

The V call is TRBV5-1, the J call TRBJ2-2; no reliable D call. This CDR3 region has 15 residues. V was cut by 5 bases and J by 0 bases, with 11 bases left in between. Germline CDR1 SGHRS, CDR2 YFSETQ. Written as DNA, the CDR3 is TGCGCCAGCAGTTACCAGATGGCGAACACCGGGGAGCTGTTTTTT. Its protein is CASSYQMANTGELFF. The variable domain in full, completed from reference TRBV5-1 and TRBJ2-2, reads KAGVTQTPRYLIKTRGQQVTLSCSPISGHRSVSWYQQTPGQGLQFLFEYFSETQRNKGNFPGRFSGRQFSNSRSEMNVSTLELGDSALYLCASSYQMANTGELFFGEGSRLTVL.

The V and J genes are TRBV9 and TRBJ1-2; D unresolved. Germline values: CDR1 SGDLS, CDR2 YYNGEE. The CDR3 is 14 amino acids. V lost 0 bases and J 4 bases, leaving 10 bases between the germline ends. CDR3 in amino acids: CASSVGYPSYGYTF. CDR3 DNA: TGTGCCAGCAGCGTAGGGTATCCCTCCTATGGCTACACCTTC.